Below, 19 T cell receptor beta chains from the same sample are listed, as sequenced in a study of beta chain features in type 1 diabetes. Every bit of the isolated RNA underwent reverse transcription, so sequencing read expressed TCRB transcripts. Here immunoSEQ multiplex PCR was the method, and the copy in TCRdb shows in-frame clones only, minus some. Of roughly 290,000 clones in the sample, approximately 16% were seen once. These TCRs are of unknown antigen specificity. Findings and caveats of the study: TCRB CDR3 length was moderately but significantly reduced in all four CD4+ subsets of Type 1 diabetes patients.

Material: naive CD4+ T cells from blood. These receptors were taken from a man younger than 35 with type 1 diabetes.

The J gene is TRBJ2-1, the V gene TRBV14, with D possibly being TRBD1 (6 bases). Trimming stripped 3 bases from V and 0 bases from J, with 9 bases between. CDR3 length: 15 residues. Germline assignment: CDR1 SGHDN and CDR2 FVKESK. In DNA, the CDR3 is TGTGCCAGCAGCCACAGGGGTAGCTCCTACAATGAGCAGTTCTTC. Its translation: CASSHRGSSYNEQFF.

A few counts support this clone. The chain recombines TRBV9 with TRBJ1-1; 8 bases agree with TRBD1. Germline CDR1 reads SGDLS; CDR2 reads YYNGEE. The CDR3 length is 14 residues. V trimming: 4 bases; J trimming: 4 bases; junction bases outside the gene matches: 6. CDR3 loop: CASSTTGAGTEAFF. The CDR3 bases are TGTGCCAGCAGCACGACAGGGGCGGGCACTGAAGCTTTCTTT.

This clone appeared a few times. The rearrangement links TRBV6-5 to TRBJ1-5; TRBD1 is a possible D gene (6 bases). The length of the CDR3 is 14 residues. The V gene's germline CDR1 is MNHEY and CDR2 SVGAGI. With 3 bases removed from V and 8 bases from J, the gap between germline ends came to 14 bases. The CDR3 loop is CASSYRQGREPQHF. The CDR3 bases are TGTGCCAGCAGTTATAGGCAGGGGCGGGAGCCCCAGCATTTT.

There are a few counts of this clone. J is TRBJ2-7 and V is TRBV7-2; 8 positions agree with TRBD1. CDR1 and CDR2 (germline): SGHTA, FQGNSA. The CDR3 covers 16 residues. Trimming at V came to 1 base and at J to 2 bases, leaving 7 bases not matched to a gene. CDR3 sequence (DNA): TGTGCCAGCAGCTTAGTCCCGGGACAGGCGGCCTACGAGCAGTACTTC. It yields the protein CASSLVPGQAAYEQYF.

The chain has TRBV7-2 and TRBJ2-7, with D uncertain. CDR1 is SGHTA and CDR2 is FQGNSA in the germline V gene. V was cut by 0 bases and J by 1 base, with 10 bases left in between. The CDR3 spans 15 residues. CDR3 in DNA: TGTGCCAGCAGCTTAGCCGAGGTGGTATCCTACGAGCAGTACTTC. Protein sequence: CASSLAEVVSYEQYF.

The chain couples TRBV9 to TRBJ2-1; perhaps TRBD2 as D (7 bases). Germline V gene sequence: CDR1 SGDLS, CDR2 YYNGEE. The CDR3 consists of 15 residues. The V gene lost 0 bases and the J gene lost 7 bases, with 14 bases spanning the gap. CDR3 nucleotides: TGTGCCAGCAGCGTAGAGGGGGGGGCCCTTAATGAGCAGTTCTTC. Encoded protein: CASSVEGGALNEQFF. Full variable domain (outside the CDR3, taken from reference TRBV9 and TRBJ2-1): DSGVTQTPKHLITATGQRVTLRCSPRSGDLSVYWYQQSLDQGLQFLIQYYNGEERAKGNILERFSAQQFPDLHSELNLSSLELGDSALYFCASSVEGGALNEQFFGPGTRLTVL.

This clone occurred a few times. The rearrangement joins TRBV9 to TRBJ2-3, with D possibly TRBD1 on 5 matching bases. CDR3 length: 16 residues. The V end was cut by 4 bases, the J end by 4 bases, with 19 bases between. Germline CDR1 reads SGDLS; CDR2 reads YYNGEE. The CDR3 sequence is CASSPKPGNVPDTQYF. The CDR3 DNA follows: TGTGCCAGCAGCCCAAAACCAGGGAATGTACCAGATACGCAGTATTTT.

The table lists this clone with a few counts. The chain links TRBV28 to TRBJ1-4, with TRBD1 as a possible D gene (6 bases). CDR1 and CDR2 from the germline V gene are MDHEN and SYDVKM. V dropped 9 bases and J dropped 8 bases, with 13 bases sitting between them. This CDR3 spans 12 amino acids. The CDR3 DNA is TGTGCCAGTTCTCAGGGGTCCGAAAAACTGTTTTTT. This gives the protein CASSQGSEKLFF.

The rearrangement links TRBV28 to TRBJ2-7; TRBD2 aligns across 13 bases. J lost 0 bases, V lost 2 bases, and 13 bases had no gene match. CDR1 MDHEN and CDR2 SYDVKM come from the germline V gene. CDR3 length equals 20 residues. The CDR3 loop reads CASSLTPRLAGGRSSYEQYF. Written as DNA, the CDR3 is TGTGCCAGCAGTTTAACTCCTCGACTAGCGGGAGGCCGAAGCTCCTACGAGCAGTACTTC.

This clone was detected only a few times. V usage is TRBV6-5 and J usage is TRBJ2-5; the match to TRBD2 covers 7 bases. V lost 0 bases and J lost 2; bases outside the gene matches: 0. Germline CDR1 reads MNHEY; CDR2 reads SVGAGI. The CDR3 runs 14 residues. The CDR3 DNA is TGTGCCAGCAGTTACTCGCGGGGGCAAGAGACCCAGTACTTC. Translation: CASSYSRGQETQYF.

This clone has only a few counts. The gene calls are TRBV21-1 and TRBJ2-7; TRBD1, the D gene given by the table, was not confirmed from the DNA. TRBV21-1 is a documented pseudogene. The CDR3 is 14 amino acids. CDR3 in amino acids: CASSKQSTGAEQYF. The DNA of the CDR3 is TGTGCCAGCAGCAAACAATCGACAGGGGCCGAGCAGTACTTC.

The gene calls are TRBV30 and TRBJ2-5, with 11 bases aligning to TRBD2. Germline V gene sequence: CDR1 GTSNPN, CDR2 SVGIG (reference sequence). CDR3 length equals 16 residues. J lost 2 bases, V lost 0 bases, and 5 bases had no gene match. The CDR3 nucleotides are TGTGCCTGGAGTGTCGCTAGCGGGGGGCCACAAGAGACCCAGTACTTC. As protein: CAWSVASGGPQETQYF.

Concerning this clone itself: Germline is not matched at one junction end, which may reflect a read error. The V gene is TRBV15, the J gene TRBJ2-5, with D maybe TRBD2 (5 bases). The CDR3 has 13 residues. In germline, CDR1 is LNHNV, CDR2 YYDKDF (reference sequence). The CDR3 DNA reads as TGTGCCACCAGCCGAGATCGCGGGGAGACCCAGTACTTC. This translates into CATSRDRGETQYF. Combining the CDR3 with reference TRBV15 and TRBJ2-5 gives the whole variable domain DAMVIQNPRYQVTQFGKPVTLSCSQTLNHNVMYWYQQKSSQAPKLLFHYYDKDFNNEADTPDNFQSRRPNTSFCFLDIRSPGLGDTAMYLCATSRDRGETQYFGPGTRLLVL.

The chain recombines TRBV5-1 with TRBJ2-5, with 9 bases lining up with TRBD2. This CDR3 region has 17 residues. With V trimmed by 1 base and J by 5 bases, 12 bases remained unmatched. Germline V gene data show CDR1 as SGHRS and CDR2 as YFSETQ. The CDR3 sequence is CASSLPGTSTGAETQYF. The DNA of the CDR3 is TGCGCCAGCAGCTTGCCCGGGACTAGCACCGGAGCGGAGACCCAGTACTTC.

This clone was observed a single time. CDR3 sequence reads: CASSSTGTGELFF. In nucleotides, the CDR3 is TGTGCCAGCTCATCGACAGGGACCGGGGAGCTGTTTTTT. The chain couples TRBV18 to TRBJ2-2; 7 nucleotides align to TRBD1. The J segment lost 5 bases and the V segment lost 5 bases, leaving 2 bases of the junction unmatched. Germline CDR1 and CDR2: KGHSH and LQKENI. The CDR3 extends over 13 amino acids.

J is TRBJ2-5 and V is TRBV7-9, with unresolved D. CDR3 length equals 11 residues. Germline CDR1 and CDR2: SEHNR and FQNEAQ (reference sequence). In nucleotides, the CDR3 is TGTGCTACAGAGTACCAAGAGACCCAGTACTTC. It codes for CATEYQETQYF. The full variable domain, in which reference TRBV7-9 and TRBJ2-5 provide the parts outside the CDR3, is DTGVSQNPRHKITKRGQNVTFRCDPISEHNRLYWYRQTLGQGPEFLTYFQNEAQLEKSRLLSDRFSAERPKGSFSTLEIQRTEQGDSAMYLCATEYQETQYFGPGTRLLVL.

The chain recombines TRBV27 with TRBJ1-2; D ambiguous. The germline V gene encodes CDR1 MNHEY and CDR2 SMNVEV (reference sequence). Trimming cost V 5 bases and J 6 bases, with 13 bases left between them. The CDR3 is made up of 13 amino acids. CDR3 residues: CASSARTGDGYTF. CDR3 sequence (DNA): TGTGCCAGCAGTGCCCGTACGGGAGATGGCTACACCTTC.

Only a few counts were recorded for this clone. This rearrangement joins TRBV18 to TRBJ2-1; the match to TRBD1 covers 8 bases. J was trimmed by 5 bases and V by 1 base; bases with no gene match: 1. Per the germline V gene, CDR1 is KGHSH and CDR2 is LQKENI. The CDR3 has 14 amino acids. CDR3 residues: CASSPLQGDNEQFF. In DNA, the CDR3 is TGTGCCAGCTCACCACTACAGGGGGACAATGAGCAGTTCTTC.

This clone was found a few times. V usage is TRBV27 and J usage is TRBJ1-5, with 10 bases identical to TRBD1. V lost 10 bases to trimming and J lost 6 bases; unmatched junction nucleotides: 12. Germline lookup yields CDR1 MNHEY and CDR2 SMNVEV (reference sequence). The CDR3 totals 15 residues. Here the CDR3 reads CAIQGGTGEAQPQHF. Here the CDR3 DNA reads TGTGCCATCCAAGGCGGGACAGGGGAGGCTCAGCCCCAGCATTTT.